The subject of this entry is one T cell receptor beta chain. It has no known antigen specificity. No base quality values were provided; no much bigger clone lies one nucleotide off. These data are taken from a study of T cell repertoires in cytomegalovirus infection (dated by TCRdb to the late 2010s). Context from the whole study: The peptide stimulations were aimed at well-studied HLA-B-restricted epitopes as well as recently identified HLA-C-restricted CMV epitopes, whose presentation resists viral immunomodulation. Donor HLA type was relevant to the analysis, because carriage of CMV infection together with the matching HLA type was indicated by public TCR beta signatures.

V sheds 6 bases and J sheds 1 base, leaving 10 bases between their ends. The CDR3 covers 15 residues, taking in both the cysteine and the phenylalanine. Left in the record is the CDR3 DNA by itself, 45 bases read in frame from the first base. What the research found in general, with its limitations: In the ex vivo response, HLA-C-restricted CMV-specific TCR beta clonotypes were dominant, and in two of eight donors the single most frequent clonotype came from this HLA-C-restricted group. Cumulative frequency of public TCR beta family members discriminated carriers of CMV infection plus the relevant HLA type in this cohort and an independent approximately 370-donor cohort.

Taken with the paper, the label for treatment or condition translates to: in vitro stimulation with specific CMV peptide epitopes to enrich CMV-specific T cells. This sample was sequenced with an Illumina HiSeq 1500. The public reads were run again by TCRdb, first through fastp at Q25 and then through MiXCR, and only productive beta chains were kept. When rows share a CDR3 protein, they turn into one entry using the most common DNA and genes. This sample gives about 830,000 distinct CDR3 sequences in total; over 25% of them show up just once. 9.5% to 15% of the sample is held by the ten biggest clonotypes.

Sequenced here: cultured CD8+ T cells from PBMCs, sampled from culture after CMV antigen stimulation. This chain joins TRBV12-3 or TRBV12-4 to TRBJ2-6; too little of a D gene remains to name it. The clonotype originates from a human donor in good health (CMV status not recorded). Some clones in this sample may be carry-over from other donors' samples. The CDR3 protein is CASSTTESGANVLTF. The base sequence is TGTGCCAGCAGCACGACCGAGTCTGGGGCCAACGTCCTGACTTTC.